This T cell receptor beta chain was recovered during a study of blood T cell repertoires in COVID-19. Sequencing was performed with immunoSEQ multiplex PCR; in TCRdb, only in-frame clones are kept and a portion is missing. The data contain 250,000 to 350,000 clones, roughly 84% of them singletons. The CDR3 is 16 amino acids. Trimming shortened V by 0 bases and J by 8 bases, and 16 bases separated the two germline ends. Germline CDR1 and CDR2: LGHDT and YNNKEL (reference sequence). This receptor was obtained from a human donor with COVID-19, enrolled during active disease. The donor label of this sample is uncertain. Sample: peripheral blood. The rearrangement joins TRBV3-1 (or the pseudogene TRBV3-2) to TRBJ1-4, with a weak D call TRBD1 (6 bases). The CDR3 DNA follows: TGTGCCAGCAGCCAAGATCGCGGGGGCGCAGGCGAAAAACTGTTTTTT. Residues: CASSQDRGGAGEKLFF.